There are a few counts of the clone carrying this T cell receptor beta chain. Its antigen is unknown. TCRdb called the 5' RACE reads again in MiXCR, with one record for every CDR3 protein. This table holds around 310,000 distinct CDR3 sequences, 15% to 20% found once. This sample is drawn from a study of T-cell memory formation after mild COVID-19. Germline V gives CDR1 SEHNR, CDR2 FQNEAQ (reference sequence). The V end was cut by 5 bases, the J end by 4 bases, with 17 bases between. The length of the CDR3 is 15 residues. Study results and caveats: A second wave expanding day 15 to 37 was CD4+-biased; contracting clones were balanced.

Sample: PBMCs or a T cell subset sorted from them (not recorded which). This receptor was obtained from a man aged 18 to 29 who had mild COVID-19 (a few samples of this study predate the infection). Cell type and time point are not known. The V call is TRBV7-9, the J call TRBJ1-1, with TRBD1 as a possible D gene (5 bases). CDR3 coding DNA: TGTGCCAGCAGCCACCCAATAGGGGTTCCCACTGAAGCTTTCTTT. Amino acids: CASSHPIGVPTEAFF.